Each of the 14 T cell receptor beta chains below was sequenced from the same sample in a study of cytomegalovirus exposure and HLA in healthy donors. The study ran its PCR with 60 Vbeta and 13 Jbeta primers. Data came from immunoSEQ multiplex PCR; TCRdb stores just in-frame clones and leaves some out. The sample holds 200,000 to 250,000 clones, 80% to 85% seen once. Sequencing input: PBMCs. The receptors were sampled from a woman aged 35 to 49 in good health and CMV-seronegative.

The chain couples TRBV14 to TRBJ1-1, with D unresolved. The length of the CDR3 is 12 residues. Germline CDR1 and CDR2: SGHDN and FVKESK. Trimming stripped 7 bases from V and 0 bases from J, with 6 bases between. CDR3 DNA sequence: TGTGCCAGCACAGGCGTGAACACTGAAGCTTTCTTT. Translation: CASTGVNTEAFF.

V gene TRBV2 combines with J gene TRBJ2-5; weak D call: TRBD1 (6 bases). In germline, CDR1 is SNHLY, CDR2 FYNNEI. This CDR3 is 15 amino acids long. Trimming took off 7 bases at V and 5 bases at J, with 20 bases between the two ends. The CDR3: CASTKNTGSGETQYF. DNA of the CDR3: TGTGCCAGCACCAAGAACACAGGGTCCGGCGAGACCCAGTACTTC.

The DNA of the CDR3 is TGTGCCATCAGTGAAAGGACAGGAACCTACGAGCAGTACTTC. Its translation is CAISERTGTYEQYF. The gene calls are TRBV10-3 and TRBJ2-7; 7 nucleotides line up with TRBD1. CDR3 size: 14 residues. Germline values: CDR1 ENHRY, CDR2 SYGVKD. Germline trimming cut 3 bases from V and 2 bases from J; bases unmatched to any gene: 4.

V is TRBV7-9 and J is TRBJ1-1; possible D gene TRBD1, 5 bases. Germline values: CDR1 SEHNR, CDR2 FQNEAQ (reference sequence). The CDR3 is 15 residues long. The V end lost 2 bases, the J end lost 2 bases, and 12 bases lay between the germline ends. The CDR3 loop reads CASSLHQGPNTEAFF. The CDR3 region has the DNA TGTGCCAGCAGCTTACATCAGGGCCCAAACACTGAAGCTTTCTTT.

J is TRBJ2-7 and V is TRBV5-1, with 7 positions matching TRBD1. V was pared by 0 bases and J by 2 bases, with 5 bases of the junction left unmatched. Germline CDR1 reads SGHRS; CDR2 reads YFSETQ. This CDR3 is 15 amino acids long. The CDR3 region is CASSLDLTGPYEQYF. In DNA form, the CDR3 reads TGCGCCAGCAGCTTGGATCTGACAGGGCCCTACGAGCAGTACTTC.

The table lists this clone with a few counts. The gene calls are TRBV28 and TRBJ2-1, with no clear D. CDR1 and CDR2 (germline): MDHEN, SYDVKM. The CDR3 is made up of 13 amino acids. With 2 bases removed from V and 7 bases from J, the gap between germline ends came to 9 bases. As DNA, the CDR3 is TGTGCCAGCAGTTTAGGTGCGGCGAATGAGCAGTTCTTC. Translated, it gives CASSLGAANEQFF.

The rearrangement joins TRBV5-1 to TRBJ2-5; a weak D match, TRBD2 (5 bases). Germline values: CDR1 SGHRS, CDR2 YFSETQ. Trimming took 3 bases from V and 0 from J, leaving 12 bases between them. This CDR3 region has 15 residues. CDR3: CASSSYGLDQETQYF. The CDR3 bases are TGCGCCAGCAGCTCCTACGGACTGGACCAAGAGACCCAGTACTTC.

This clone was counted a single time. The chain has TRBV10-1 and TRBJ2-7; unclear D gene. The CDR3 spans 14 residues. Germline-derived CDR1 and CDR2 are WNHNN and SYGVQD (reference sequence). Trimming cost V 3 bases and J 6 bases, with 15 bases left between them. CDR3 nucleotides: TGCGCCAGCAGTGACGCGACTCCCTGGGTCGAGCAGTACTTC. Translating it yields CASSDATPWVEQYF.

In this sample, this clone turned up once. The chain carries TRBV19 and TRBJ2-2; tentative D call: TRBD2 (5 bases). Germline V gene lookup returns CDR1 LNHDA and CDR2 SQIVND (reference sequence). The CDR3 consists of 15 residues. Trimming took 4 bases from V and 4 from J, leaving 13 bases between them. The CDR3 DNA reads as TGTGCCAGTAGTAACTCTCGGGGTGGCACCGGGGAGCTGTTTTTT. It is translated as CASSNSRGGTGELFF.

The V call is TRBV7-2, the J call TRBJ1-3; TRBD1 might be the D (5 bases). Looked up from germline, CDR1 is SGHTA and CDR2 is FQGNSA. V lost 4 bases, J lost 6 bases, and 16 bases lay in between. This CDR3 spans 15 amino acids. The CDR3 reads CASSSGHLLVNTIYF. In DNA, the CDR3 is TGTGCCAGCAGCTCCGGACATCTTCTAGTAAACACCATATATTTT.

DNA of the CDR3: TGTGCCAGCAGGAAGGAGGGACCTTACAATGAGCAGTTCTTC. This gives the protein CASRKEGPYNEQFF. This chain connects TRBV6-6 to TRBJ2-1, with D perhaps TRBD2 (6 bases). Germline lookup yields CDR1 MNHNY and CDR2 SVGAGI (reference sequence). The CDR3 totals 14 residues. Trimming pared 6 bases from V and 4 bases from J, leaving 13 bases between.

The CDR3 protein is CASSIRPIRGLQPQHF. The CDR3 nucleotides read TGTGCCAGTAGTATAAGGCCCATCAGGGGGCTGCAGCCCCAGCATTTT. The gene calls are TRBV19 and TRBJ1-5, with 8 nucleotides matching TRBD1. Trimming took 2 bases from V and 7 from J; bases not matched to a gene: 10. CDR3 length: 16 amino acids. Germline V gene sequence: CDR1 LNHDA, CDR2 SQIVND (reference sequence).

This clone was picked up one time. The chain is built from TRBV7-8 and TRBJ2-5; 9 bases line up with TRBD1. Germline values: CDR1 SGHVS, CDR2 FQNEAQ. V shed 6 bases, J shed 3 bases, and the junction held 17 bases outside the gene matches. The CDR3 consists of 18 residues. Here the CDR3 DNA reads TGTGCCAGCAGTTTGCCTCCGGGACAGGGAATAACTAAAGAGACCCAGTACTTC. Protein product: CASSLPPGQGITKETQYF.

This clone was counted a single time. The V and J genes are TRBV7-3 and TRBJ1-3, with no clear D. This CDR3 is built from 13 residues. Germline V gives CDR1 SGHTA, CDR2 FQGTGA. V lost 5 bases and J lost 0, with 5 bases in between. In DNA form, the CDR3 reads TGTGCCAGCAGCCCCTACTCTGGAAACACCATATATTTT. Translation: CASSPYSGNTIYF.